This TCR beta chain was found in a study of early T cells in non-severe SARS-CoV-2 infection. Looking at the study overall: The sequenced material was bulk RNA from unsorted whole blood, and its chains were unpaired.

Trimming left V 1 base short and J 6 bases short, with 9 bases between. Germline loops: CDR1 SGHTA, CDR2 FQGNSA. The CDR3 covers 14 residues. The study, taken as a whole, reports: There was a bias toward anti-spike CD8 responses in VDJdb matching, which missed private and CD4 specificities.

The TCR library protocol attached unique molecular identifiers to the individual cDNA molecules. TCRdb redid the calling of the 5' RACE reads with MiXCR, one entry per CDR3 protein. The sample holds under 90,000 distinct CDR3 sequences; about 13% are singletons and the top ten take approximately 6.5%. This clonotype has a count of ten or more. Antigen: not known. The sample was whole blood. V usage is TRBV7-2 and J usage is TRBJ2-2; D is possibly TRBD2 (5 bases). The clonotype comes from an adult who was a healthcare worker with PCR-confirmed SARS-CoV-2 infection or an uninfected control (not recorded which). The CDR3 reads CASSLDVGAGELFF. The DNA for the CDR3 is TGTGCCAGCAGCTTAGACGTGGGAGCCGGGGAGCTGTTTTTT.